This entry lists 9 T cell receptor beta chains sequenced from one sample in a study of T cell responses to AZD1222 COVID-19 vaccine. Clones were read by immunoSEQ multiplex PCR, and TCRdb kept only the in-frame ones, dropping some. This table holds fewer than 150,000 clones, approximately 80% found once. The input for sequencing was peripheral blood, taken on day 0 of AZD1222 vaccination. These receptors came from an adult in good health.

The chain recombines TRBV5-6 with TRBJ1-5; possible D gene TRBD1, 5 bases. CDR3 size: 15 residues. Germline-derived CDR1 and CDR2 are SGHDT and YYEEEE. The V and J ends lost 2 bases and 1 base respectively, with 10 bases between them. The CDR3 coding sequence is TGTGCCAGCAGCTTACTCAGACAGAGCAATCAGCCCCAGCATTTT. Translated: CASSLLRQSNQPQHF.

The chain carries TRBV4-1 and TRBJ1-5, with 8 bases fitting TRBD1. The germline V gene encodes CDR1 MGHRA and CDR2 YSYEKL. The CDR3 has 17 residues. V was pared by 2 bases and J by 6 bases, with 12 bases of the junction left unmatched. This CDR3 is CASSQLPQDRAIQPQHF. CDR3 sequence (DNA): TGCGCCAGCAGCCAATTACCTCAGGACAGGGCTATTCAGCCCCAGCATTTT.

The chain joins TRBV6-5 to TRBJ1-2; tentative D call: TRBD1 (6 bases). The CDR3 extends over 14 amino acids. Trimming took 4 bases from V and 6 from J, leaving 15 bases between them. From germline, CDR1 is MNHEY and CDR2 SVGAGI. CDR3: CASSSRTASDGYTF. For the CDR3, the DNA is TGTGCCAGCAGTTCGCGGACAGCTTCTGATGGCTACACCTTC.

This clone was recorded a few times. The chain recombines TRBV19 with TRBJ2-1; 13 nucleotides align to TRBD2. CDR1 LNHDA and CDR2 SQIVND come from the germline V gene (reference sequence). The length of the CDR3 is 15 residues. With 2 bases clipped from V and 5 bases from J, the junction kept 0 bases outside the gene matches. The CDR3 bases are TGTGCCAGTAGTATAACTAGCGGGGGGGACAATGAGCAGTTCTTC. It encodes CASSITSGGDNEQFF.

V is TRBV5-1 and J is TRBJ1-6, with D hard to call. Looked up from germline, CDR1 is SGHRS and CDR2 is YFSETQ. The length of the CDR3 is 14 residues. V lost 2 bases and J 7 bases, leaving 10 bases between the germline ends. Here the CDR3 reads CASSFRTENSPLHF. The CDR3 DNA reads TGCGCCAGCAGCTTTCGCACAGAGAATTCACCCCTCCACTTT. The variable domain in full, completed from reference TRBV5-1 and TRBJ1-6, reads KAGVTQTPRYLIKTRGQQVTLSCSPISGHRSVSWYQQTPGQGLQFLFEYFSETQRNKGNFPGRFSGRQFSNSRSEMNVSTLELGDSALYLCASSFRTENSPLHFGNGTRLTVT.

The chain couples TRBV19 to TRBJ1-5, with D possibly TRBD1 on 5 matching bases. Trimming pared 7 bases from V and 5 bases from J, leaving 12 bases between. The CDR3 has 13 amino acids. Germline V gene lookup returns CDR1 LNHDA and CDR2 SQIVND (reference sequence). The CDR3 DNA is TGTGCCAGTAATGACAGATACTATCAGCCCCAGCATTTT. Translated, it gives CASNDRYYQPQHF. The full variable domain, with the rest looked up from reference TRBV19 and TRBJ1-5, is DGGITQSPKYLFRKEGQNVTLSCEQNLNHDAMYWYRQDPGQGLRLIYYSQIVNDFQKGDIAEGYSVSREKKESFPLTVTSAQKNPTAFYLCASNDRYYQPQHFGDGTRLSIL.

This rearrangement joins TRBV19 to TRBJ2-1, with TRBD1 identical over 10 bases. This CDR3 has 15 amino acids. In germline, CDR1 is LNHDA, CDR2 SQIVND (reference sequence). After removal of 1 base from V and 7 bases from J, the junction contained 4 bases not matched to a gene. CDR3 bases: TGTGCCAGTAGTATAGTGGGACAGGGGCTGAATGAGCAGTTCTTC. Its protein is CASSIVGQGLNEQFF. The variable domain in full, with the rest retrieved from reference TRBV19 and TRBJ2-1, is DGGITQSPKYLFRKEGQNVTLSCEQNLNHDAMYWYRQDPGQGLRLIYYSQIVNDFQKGDIAEGYSVSREKKESFPLTVTSAQKNPTAFYLCASSIVGQGLNEQFFGPGTRLTVL.

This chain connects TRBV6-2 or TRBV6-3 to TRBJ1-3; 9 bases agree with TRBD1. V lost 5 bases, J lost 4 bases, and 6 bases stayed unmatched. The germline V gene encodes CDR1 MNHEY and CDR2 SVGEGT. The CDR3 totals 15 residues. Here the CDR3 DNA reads TGTGCCAGCAGTGCCTCGACAGGGGGAGGAAACACCATATATTTT. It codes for CASSASTGGGNTIYF.

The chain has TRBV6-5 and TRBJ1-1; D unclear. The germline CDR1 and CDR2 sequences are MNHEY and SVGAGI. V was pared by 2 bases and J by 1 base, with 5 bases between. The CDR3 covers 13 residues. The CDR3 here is CASSYGPNTEAFF. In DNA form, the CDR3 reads TGTGCCAGCAGTTACGGACCGAACACTGAAGCTTTCTTT.